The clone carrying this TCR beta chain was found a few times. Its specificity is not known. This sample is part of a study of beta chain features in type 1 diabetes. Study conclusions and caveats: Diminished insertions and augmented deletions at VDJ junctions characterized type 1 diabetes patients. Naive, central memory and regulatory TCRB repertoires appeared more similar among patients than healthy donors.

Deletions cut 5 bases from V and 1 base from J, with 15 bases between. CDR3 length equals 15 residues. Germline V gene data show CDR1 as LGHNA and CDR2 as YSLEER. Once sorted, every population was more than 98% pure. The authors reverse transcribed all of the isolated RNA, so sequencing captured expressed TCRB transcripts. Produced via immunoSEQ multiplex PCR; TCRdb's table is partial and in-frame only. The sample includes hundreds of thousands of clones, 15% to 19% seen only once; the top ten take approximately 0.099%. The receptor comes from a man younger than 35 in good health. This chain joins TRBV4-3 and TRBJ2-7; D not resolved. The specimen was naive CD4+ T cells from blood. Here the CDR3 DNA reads TGCGCCAGCAGCAGATGGGGATCAGCGTCCTACGAGCAGTACTTC. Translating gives CASSRWGSASYEQYF.